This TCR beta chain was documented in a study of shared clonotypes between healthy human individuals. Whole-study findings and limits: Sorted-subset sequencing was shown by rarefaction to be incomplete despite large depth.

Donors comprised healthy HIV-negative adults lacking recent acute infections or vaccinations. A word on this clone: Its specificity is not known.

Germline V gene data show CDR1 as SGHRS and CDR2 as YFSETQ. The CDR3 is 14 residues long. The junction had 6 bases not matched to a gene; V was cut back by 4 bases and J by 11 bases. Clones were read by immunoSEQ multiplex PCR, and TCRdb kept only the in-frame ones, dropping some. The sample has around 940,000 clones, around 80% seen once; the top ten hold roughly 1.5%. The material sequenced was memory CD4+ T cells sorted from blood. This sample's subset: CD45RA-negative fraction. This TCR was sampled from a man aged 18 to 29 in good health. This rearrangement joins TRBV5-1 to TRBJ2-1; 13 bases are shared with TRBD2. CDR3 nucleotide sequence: TGCGCCAGCAGCCTTCGGACTAGCGGGGGACAGCAGTTCTTC. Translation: CASSLRTSGGQQFF.